These 22 T cell receptor beta chains were sequenced from one sample in a study of T cell changes during pregnancy in multiple sclerosis. Only in-frame clones appear in the TCRdb table, and some are missing; sequencing was by immunoSEQ multiplex PCR. The data show just under 80,000 clones, with about 94% seen just once and around 0.75% held by the top ten. The sample was peripheral blood, taken in the second trimester of pregnancy. The receptors here all came from a female donor in good health, enrolled as a control in a pregnancy study.

The J gene is TRBJ2-2, the V gene TRBV29-1; 7 nucleotides match TRBD2. The junction had 11 bases not matched to a gene; V was cut back by 6 bases and J by 7 bases. The germline V gene encodes CDR1 SQVTM and CDR2 ANQGSEA. The CDR3 is 14 amino acids. CDR3 protein: CSVFEGTKGGELFF. As DNA, the CDR3 is TGCAGCGTCTTCGAAGGGACTAAAGGCGGGGAGCTGTTTTTT.

This sequence joins TRBV27 and TRBJ1-2, with 7 bases matching TRBD1. The CDR3 runs to 12 residues. V was pared by 4 bases and J by 8 bases, with 4 bases of the junction left unmatched. The V gene's germline CDR1 is MNHEY and CDR2 SMNVEV (reference sequence). CDR3 sequence (DNA): TGTGCCAGCAGTTCAGGGGGGAACGGCTACACCTTC. Protein: CASSSGGNGYTF.

The V and J genes are TRBV5-5 and TRBJ1-6; tentative D call: TRBD1 (5 bases). The CDR3 covers 15 residues. Per the germline V gene, CDR1 is SGHKS and CDR2 is YYEKEE (reference sequence). V shed 1 base and J shed 4 bases, with 9 bases lying between them. Written as DNA, the CDR3 is TGTGCCAGCAGCTTGCAGGGAATTTATAATTCACCCCTCCACTTT. It is translated as CASSLQGIYNSPLHF.

CDR3 loop: CASSLAGGSTDTQYF. CDR3 bases: TGCGCCAGCAGCTTGGCAGGGGGAAGCACAGATACGCAGTATTTT. This chain joins TRBV5-1 and TRBJ2-3, with TRBD1 matching 7 bases. Looked up from germline, CDR1 is SGHRS and CDR2 is YFSETQ. The CDR3 is 15 amino acids. V was pared by 0 bases and J by 0 bases, with 1 base of the junction left unmatched.

The chain uses TRBV11-2 and TRBJ1-3, with 8 bases lining up with TRBD1. Germline assignment: CDR1 SGHAT and CDR2 FQNNGV. V lost 5 bases and J lost 1; bases outside the gene matches: 7. CDR3 length equals 16 residues. The CDR3 DNA reads TGTGCCAGCAGCCAGGCCAGGGGGCAATCTGGAAACACCATATATTTT. Amino acids: CASSQARGQSGNTIYF.

The rearrangement joins TRBV11-2 to TRBJ1-1; tentative D call: TRBD1 (5 bases). Germline loops: CDR1 SGHAT, CDR2 FQNNGV. Trimming cost V 4 bases and J 8 bases, with 11 bases left between them. The length of the CDR3 is 12 residues. Written as DNA, the CDR3 is TGTGCCAGCAGCTGGGGGGACTACGAAGCTTTCTTT. It translates to CASSWGDYEAFF.

The chain joins TRBV9 to TRBJ2-1; 13 nucleotides align to TRBD2. The length of the CDR3 is 15 residues. V dropped 3 bases and J dropped 7; count of bases not matched to a gene: 4. From germline, CDR1 is SGDLS and CDR2 YYNGEE. The CDR3 spells CASSGGLAGRNEQFF. CDR3 nucleotides: TGTGCCAGCAGCGGGGGACTAGCGGGGAGGAATGAGCAGTTCTTC.

The CDR3 DNA is TGTGCCAGCAGTCCCTTAAGAGGTACGAACACTGAAGCTTTCTTT. As protein: CASSPLRGTNTEAFF. V is TRBV2 and J is TRBJ1-1, with D unresolved. The V end was cut by 5 bases, the J end by 1 base, with 14 bases between. The CDR3 is made up of 15 amino acids. CDR1 and CDR2 (germline): SNHLY, FYNNEI.

This chain joins TRBV4-2 and TRBJ2-5; possible D gene TRBD2, 7 bases. Germline-derived CDR1 and CDR2 are LGHNA and YNFKEQ. The germline V and J ends were trimmed by 0 bases and 7 bases, with 15 bases remaining between them. The CDR3 loop spans 15 amino acids. CDR3 residues: CASSQDRGAYGTQYF. The CDR3 DNA is TGTGCCAGCAGCCAAGATCGGGGGGCTTATGGGACCCAGTACTTC.

V usage is TRBV4-3 and J usage is TRBJ2-2, with 11 bases aligning to TRBD2. J gave up 4 bases and V 0 bases, and 7 bases lay outside the gene matches. CDR3 length: 18 residues. Germline V gene sequence: CDR1 LGHNA, CDR2 YSLEER. The CDR3 region is CASSQDRGLAVFTGELFF. Here the CDR3 DNA reads TGCGCCAGCAGCCAAGATAGGGGACTAGCGGTTTTCACCGGGGAGCTGTTTTTT.

The rearrangement links TRBV11-2 to TRBJ1-4; D may be TRBD1 (6 bases). The CDR3 is 15 residues long. Per germline, CDR1 SGHAT and CDR2 FQNNGV. V was cut by 2 bases and J by 7 bases, with 14 bases left in between. The CDR3, as DNA: TGTGCCAGCAGCTTACGCCAGGGGAAAGTTGAAAAACTGTTTTTT. Translating it yields CASSLRQGKVEKLFF.

The rearrangement links TRBV6-1 to TRBJ1-4; 9 nucleotides agree with TRBD1. Germline V gene lookup returns CDR1 MNHNS and CDR2 SASEGT. This CDR3 region has 14 residues. Trimming at V came to 4 bases and at J to 5 bases, leaving 2 bases not matched to a gene. CDR3 amino acids: CASSVGTGNEKLFF. The CDR3 nucleotides read TGTGCCAGCAGTGTTGGGACAGGGAATGAAAAACTGTTTTTT.

This clone was found a few times. V gene TRBV11-1 combines with J gene TRBJ1-2; 8 bases align to TRBD1. V lost 5 bases to trimming and J lost 3 bases; unmatched junction nucleotides: 8. Germline V gives CDR1 SGHAT, CDR2 FQDESV (reference sequence). The CDR3 is 15 amino acids. The CDR3 DNA follows: TGTGCCAGCAGCCCCCGGACAGGGTCAGACTATGGCTACACCTTC. It encodes CASSPRTGSDYGYTF. Combining the CDR3 with reference TRBV11-1 and TRBJ1-2 gives the whole variable domain EAEVAQSPRYKITEKSQAVAFWCDPISGHATLYWYRQILGQGPELLVQFQDESVVDDSQLPKDRFSAERLKGVDSTLKIQPAELGDSAMYLCASSPRTGSDYGYTFGSGTRLTVV.

This chain uses TRBV15 with TRBJ2-5; the D gene is possibly TRBD1 (6 bases). V lost 0 bases to trimming and J lost 2 bases, with 10 bases between them. This CDR3 is 15 amino acids long. Looked up from germline, CDR1 is LNHNV and CDR2 is YYDKDF (reference sequence). The chain's CDR3 is CATSRDGGWQETQYF. The CDR3 DNA reads as TGTGCCACCAGCAGAGATGGGGGCTGGCAAGAGACCCAGTACTTC.

The V call is TRBV19, the J call TRBJ2-5; tentative D call: TRBD1 (6 bases). The germline V and J ends were trimmed by 3 bases and 3 bases, with 11 bases remaining between them. Looked up from germline, CDR1 is LNHDA and CDR2 is SQIVND (reference sequence). The length of the CDR3 is 14 residues. In nucleotides, the CDR3 is TGTGCCAGTAGTATGGTCTCAGGGGAAGAGACCCAGTACTTC. It translates to CASSMVSGEETQYF.

This chain uses TRBV19 with TRBJ2-7, with D perhaps TRBD2 (7 bases). CDR1 is LNHDA and CDR2 is SQIVND in the germline V gene (reference sequence). This CDR3 comprises 16 residues. Trimming removed 5 bases at V and 2 bases at J, with 19 bases between. The CDR3 DNA reads as TGTGCCAGTAGTGTGCTGGGGGGGGCTATCACCTACGAGCAGTACTTC. This gives the protein CASSVLGGAITYEQYF.

This chain uses TRBV11-2 with TRBJ1-2; 8 bases are shared with TRBD1. The germline V gene encodes CDR1 SGHAT and CDR2 FQNNGV. With 4 bases clipped from V and 3 bases from J, the junction kept 4 bases outside the gene matches. CDR3 length: 14 amino acids. CDR3 bases: TGTGCCAGCAGCTCCGGGACAGGAGACTATGGCTACACCTTC. This codes for CASSSGTGDYGYTF.

The DNA of the CDR3 is TGCAGCGTCACCTCAGCCGGGGAGCTGTTTTTT. It is translated as CSVTSAGELFF. The gene calls are TRBV29-1 and TRBJ2-2, with D unclear. V was pared by 6 bases and J by 6 bases, with 8 bases between. In germline, CDR1 is SQVTM, CDR2 ANQGSEA. CDR3 length equals 11 residues.

The genes are TRBV11-1 and TRBJ2-1; 10 bases are shared with TRBD1. Trimming took 6 bases from V and 7 from J; bases not matched to a gene: 12. The CDR3 is 16 residues long. Germline loops: CDR1 SGHAT, CDR2 FQDESV (reference sequence). CDR3 bases: TGTGCCAGCAGGCCTTCGTTAGGGACAGGGGTTAATGAGCAGTTCTTC. It translates to CASRPSLGTGVNEQFF.

The J gene is TRBJ1-1, the V gene TRBV9; possible D gene TRBD1, 6 bases. V was cut by 5 bases and J by 1 base, with 9 bases left in between. Germline V gives CDR1 SGDLS, CDR2 YYNGEE. The CDR3 is made up of 13 amino acids. CDR3 in DNA: TGTGCCAGCAGTTCACAGGGGAACACTGAAGCTTTCTTT. Amino acids: CASSSQGNTEAFF.

V is TRBV19 and J is TRBJ2-1; TRBD2 agrees at 7 bases. CDR3 length equals 14 residues. J was trimmed by 2 bases and V by 6 bases; bases with no gene match: 4. Germline V gene lookup returns CDR1 LNHDA and CDR2 SQIVND (reference sequence). CDR3 nucleotides: TGTGCCAGTAGGCGGGGGATGCCCTACAATGAGCAGTTCTTC. Translating gives CASRRGMPYNEQFF.

This clone was recorded only once. V and J are TRBV14 and TRBJ1-5, with D tentatively TRBD1 (5 bases). CDR3 length equals 16 residues. The V end was cut by 7 bases, the J end by 7 bases, with 23 bases between. CDR1 SGHDN and CDR2 FVKESK come from the germline V gene. The CDR3 here is CASTRGYGVSRQPQHF. In nucleotides, the CDR3 is TGTGCCAGCACTCGGGGGTATGGGGTTTCTCGACAGCCCCAGCATTTT.